This TCR beta chain was documented in a study of cytomegalovirus exposure and HLA in healthy donors. Study-level points and caveats: Later work found that TCR association rates differed between HLA loci; DRB1 had the most and HLA-C the fewest. The number of N-insertions in an Asian-associated ancestry cluster was reportedly below the approximately 700-donor mean in a later analysis. Some V segments could not be told apart, so they were left out, TRBV6-2 and TRBV6-3 among them. In an earlier analysis, in some 500 donors, most V segments appeared productive either ~90% or ~30% of the time.

The sample holds a few counts of this clone. What it binds is unknown. The CDR3 consists of 15 residues. Germline V gene data show CDR1 as SEHNR and CDR2 as FQNEAQ (reference sequence). The germline V and J ends were trimmed by 3 bases and 0 bases, with 8 bases remaining between them. PCR used 60 Vbeta primers and 13 Jbeta primers. Using immunoSEQ multiplex PCR, the repertoire was profiled, and TCRdb retains in-frame clones only, with some absent. The sample lists 160,000 or so clones, over 70% occurring once. The TCR was taken from a woman in her 30s in good health and CMV-seronegative. The chain uses TRBV7-9 and TRBJ2-2; TRBD1 is a possible D gene (6 bases). Source material: PBMCs. As DNA, the CDR3 is TGTGCCAGCAGCTTCGGGACATCGAACACCGGGGAGCTGTTTTTT. Translated: CASSFGTSNTGELFF.